The clone carrying this T cell receptor (beta chain) came up once. Authors' data handling: Estimation of nucleated cell counts was performed using reference gene primer amplification. Assay used: immunoSEQ multiplex PCR; TCRdb lists only in-frame clones, some missing. Clonal size and the V and J genes are those of that table, whereas D and trimming came from the DNA. The table includes 100,000 or so clones, approximately 91% detected once. V lost 1 base, J lost 3 bases, and 14 bases lay in between. Germline V gene data show CDR1 as SGHTA and CDR2 as FQGNSA. This CDR3 region has 16 residues. The data derive from a study of blood T cell repertoires in COVID-19. Study in general: The origin of the acute and convalescent COVID-19 samples was the United States, Italy and Spain.

The receptor was derived from a woman aged 55-69 years with acute or convalescent COVID-19. The sequenced sample consisted of peripheral blood. The chain links TRBV7-2 to TRBJ2-3, with unresolved D. As DNA, the CDR3 is TGTGCCAGCAGCTTAGATGCGGCTGTAGGTACAGATACGCAGTATTTT. Translation: CASSLDAAVGTDTQYF.